The rows below give T cell receptor beta chains drawn from one sample of a study of cytomegalovirus exposure and HLA in healthy donors. Assay used: immunoSEQ multiplex PCR; TCRdb lists only in-frame clones, some missing. Of more than 45,000 clones in the sample, roughly 76% are singletons; the top ten hold roughly 6.3%. Sequencing was carried out using PBMCs. The receptors were sampled from a young man in good health and CMV-seronegative. CDR3s include the opening cysteine and the closing phenylalanine or tryptophan. Fields, in order: V gene, clone size, D gene, J gene, CDR3 DNA, CDR3 protein. D genes are given only for firm matches. Where a row states a size, it is once, few, many or the class of an expanded clone; other rows omit it.

TRBV5-1	.	.	TRBJ2-3	TGCGCCAGCAGCTTGCTAGGACAGAAGGCAGATACGCAGTATTTT	CASSLLGQKADTQYF
TRBV2	.	TRBD2	TRBJ2-7	TGTGCCAGCACCATGCAGGTAGCGGGATCCGAGCAGTACTTC	CASTMQVAGSEQYF
TRBV5-8	few	TRBD1	TRBJ2-7	TGTGCCAGCAGCTCGGGACAGGGTAGTATTTACGAGCAGTACTTC	CASSSGQGSIYEQYF
TRBV30	few	.	TRBJ1-3	TGTGCCTGGAGTGTAAAGGGGACTGGAAACACCATATATTTT	CAWSVKGTGNTIYF
TRBV27	.	.	TRBJ1-1	TGTGCCAGCAATGCAGGGAACACTGAAGCTTTCTTT	CASNAGNTEAFF
TRBV9	.	.	TRBJ1-3	TGTGCCAGCAGCGCTAGTACTTCATCTGGAAACACCATATATTTT	CASSASTSSGNTIYF
TRBV7-2	.	TRBD2	TRBJ2-5	TGTGCCAGCAGCTTAACTAGCGGGTACCAAGAGACCCAGTACTTC	CASSLTSGYQETQYF
TRBV5-1	.	TRBD2	TRBJ2-1	TGCGCCAGCAGCTTCTGGTCGGGGGGGCAAGATGAGCAGTTCTTC	CASSFWSGGQDEQFF
TRBV27	.	.	TRBJ2-3	TGTGCCAGCAGTTTACTAGGTTTTAGCACAGATACGCAGTATTTT	CASSLLGFSTDTQYF
TRBV10-3	.	.	TRBJ2-3	TGTGCCATCAGTGGGTCAGGGGATCGCACAGATACGCAGTATTTT	CAISGSGDRTDTQYF
TRBV19	.	.	TRBJ2-2	TGTGCCAGTAGCACGAGGGGACTTACCAGGGAGAGGACCGGGGAGCTGTTTTTT	CASSTRGLTRERTGELFF
TRBV19	.	.	TRBJ2-7	TGTGCCAGTAGTACCGCGGGAAGCTCCTACGAGCAGTACTTC	CASSTAGSSYEQYF
TRBV7-9	.	TRBD1	TRBJ1-2	TGTGCCAGCAGCCCAGGACAGGGGGCAGGGTATGGCTACACCTTC	CASSPGQGAGYGYTF
TRBV10-3	once	.	TRBJ1-2	TGTGCCATCAGCGGACAGAGCGGCTACACCTTC	CAISGQSGYTF
TRBV5-1	few	TRBD2	TRBJ2-1	TGCGCCAGCAGCCCCCTGGGCCTAGCGGGAGGATCTCCCTACAATGAGCAGTTCTTC	CASSPLGLAGGSPYNEQFF
TRBV4-1	.	TRBD1	TRBJ2-2	TGCGCCAGCAGCTACAGACCGGGACAGGGGGTAACCGGGGAGCTGTTTTTT	CASSYRPGQGVTGELFF
TRBV30	.	.	TRBJ1-3	TGTGCCTGGAGTTCGGGTGGAAACACCATATATTTT	CAWSSGGNTIYF
TRBV7-2	few	.	TRBJ2-5	TGTGCCAGCAGCTTAGTAATACAGGAGACCCAGTACTTC	CASSLVIQETQYF
TRBV9	once	.	TRBJ2-1	TGTGCCAGCAGCGTAGTACGGGACTCAAACAATGAGCAGTTCTTC	CASSVVRDSNNEQFF
TRBV7-2	.	.	TRBJ2-3	TGTGCCAGCAGCTTAGGTAGCGGCCGGACAGATACGCAGTATTTT	CASSLGSGRTDTQYF
TRBV5-6	.	TRBD1	TRBJ1-3	TGTGCCAGCAGCTCTAAACAGGGGTCGACTGGAAACACCATATATTTT	CASSSKQGSTGNTIYF
TRBV7-6	.	TRBD2	TRBJ2-1	TGTGCCAGCAGCGATACTAGCGGGAGGGCCGAGAAGTTCTTC	CASSDTSGRAEKFF
TRBV5-4	.	.	TRBJ2-2	TGTGCCAGCAGCTGGAGCGGCAATAGGAACACCGGGGAGCTGTTTTTT	CASSWSGNRNTGELFF
TRBV30	.	.	TRBJ2-5	TGTGCCTGGAGTGTGGTCGACAGGCCCTTGAGAAAGCAGTACTTC	CAWSVVDRPLRKQYF
TRBV15	.	TRBD1	TRBJ2-6	TGTGCCACCAGCAGAGATGGGACAGGGAGCTCTGGGGCCAACGTCCTGACTTTC	CATSRDGTGSSGANVLTF
TRBV5-1	.	.	TRBJ2-1	TGCGCCAGCAGCCCAGGCTTCCTGAGCTCCTACAATGAGCAGTTCTTC	CASSPGFLSSYNEQFF
TRBV21-1	once	.	TRBJ2-1	TGTGCCAGCAGCAAATTACCTGGACTAGCGGGAGGGCTTCATAGGGGATACGAGCAGTTCTTC	CASSKLPGLAGGLHRGYEQFF